The 31 T cell receptor beta chains below all came from one sample that was sequenced in a study of T cells in localized non-small cell lung cancer (dated by TCRdb to 2018 to 2020). The method was the immunoSEQ multiplex PCR assay. The table was pulled from immuneACCESS by TCRdb, which kept in-frame rearrangements only. Such tables lose some clones; where checked, under half of the loss comes from unresolved V genes, and the rest has no known cause. For this sample there are about 5,500 clones; approximately 80% appear just once. Of the sample, 45% to 65% falls within the top ten clones. The sequencing here drew on peripheral blood mononuclear cells, taken before any cancer treatment. The source of these receptors is a female donor over 55 with stage II lung adenocarcinoma.

The gene calls are TRBV2 and TRBJ1-4; TRBD1 matches at 7 bases. CDR3 length: 15 residues. Germline values: CDR1 SNHLY, CDR2 FYNNEI. V shed 6 bases and J 4 bases; nucleotides not matched to a gene: 8. DNA of the CDR3: TGTGCCAGCAGGGCCAGGGGACAGAGTAATGAAAAACTGTTTTTT. Protein: CASRARGQSNEKLFF. Variable domain in full (rest from reference TRBV2 and TRBJ1-4): EPEVTQTPSHQVTQMGQEVILRCVPISNHLYFYWYRQILGQKVEFLVSFYNNEISEKSEIFDDQFSVERPDGSNFTLKIRSTKLEDSAMYFCASRARGQSNEKLFFGSGTQLSVL.

This chain uses TRBV28 with TRBJ1-6; possible D gene TRBD1, 5 bases. V was shortened by 3 bases and J by 8 bases, with 8 bases between the two germline ends. The CDR3 runs 13 residues. Germline CDR1 reads MDHEN; CDR2 reads SYDVKM. The CDR3 DNA sequence: TGTGCCAGCAGTTTTGGGACTTATTCACCCCTCCACTTT. Its translation is CASSFGTYSPLHF. Together with reference TRBV28 and TRBJ1-6, the CDR3 gives the full variable domain: DVKVTQSSRYLVKRTGEKVFLECVQDMDHENMFWYRQDPGLGLRLIYFSYDVKMKEKGDIPEGYSVSREKKERFSLILESASTNQTSMYLCASSFGTYSPLHFGNGTRLTVT.

CDR3: CASSFRGADTQYF. The CDR3 bases are TGTGCCAGCAGCTTTCGCGGGGCAGATACGCAGTATTTT. The rearrangement joins TRBV7-3 to TRBJ2-3; D is perhaps TRBD2 (6 bases). CDR1 is SGHTA and CDR2 is FQGTGA in the germline V gene. This CDR3 region has 13 residues. The ends were cut back, 3 bases at V and 4 bases at J, with 8 bases in the middle.

This clone was counted only a few times. The chain links TRBV28 to TRBJ1-1; D is ambiguous. Germline assignment: CDR1 MDHEN and CDR2 SYDVKM. CDR3 length: 14 amino acids. Trimming shortened V by 6 bases and J by 1 base, and 12 bases separated the two germline ends. In nucleotides, the CDR3 is TGTGCCAGCAGCTCTATCGGGTCGAACACTGAAGCTTTCTTT. Its translation is CASSSIGSNTEAFF.

The chain joins TRBV5-4 to TRBJ2-2, with unresolved D. The V end was cut by 1 base, the J end by 5 bases, with 6 bases between. Germline CDR1 is SGHNT and CDR2 is YYREEE (reference sequence). The CDR3 has 13 residues. The CDR3 DNA reads TGTGCCAGCAGCTTGACCGGGACCGGGGAGCTGTTTTTT. This translates into CASSLTGTGELFF.

The chain recombines TRBV6-5 with TRBJ1-5, with D maybe TRBD1 (5 bases). Germline V gives CDR1 MNHEY, CDR2 SVGAGI. V was cut by 7 bases and J by 1 base, with 8 bases left in between. CDR3 size: 13 residues. The CDR3 DNA reads as TGTGCCAGCAAGAGGGACAGCAATCAGCCCCAGCATTTT. This translates into CASKRDSNQPQHF.

This rearrangement joins TRBV13 to TRBJ2-1; a weak D match, TRBD2 (5 bases). Trimming shortened V by 2 bases and J by 9 bases, and 14 bases separated the two germline ends. Germline V lookup: CDR1 PRHDT, CDR2 FYEKMQ (reference sequence). This CDR3 is 14 amino acids long. The DNA of the CDR3 is TGTGCCAGCAGCTTATCCCCGGGGAGAGGTGAGCAGTTCTTC. Translating it yields CASSLSPGRGEQFF.

The chain combines TRBV11-3 with TRBJ2-2; no clear D. The V gene lost 4 bases and the J gene lost 4 bases, with 16 bases spanning the gap. Looked up from germline, CDR1 is SGHNT and CDR2 is YENEEA. CDR3 length: 16 amino acids. The CDR3 nucleotides read TGTGCCAGCAGCTCAAGTCCTACTCCGGGCACCGGGGAGCTGTTTTTT. Protein sequence: CASSSSPTPGTGELFF.

The chain has TRBV14 and TRBJ2-1, with D hard to call. There are 15 residues in the CDR3. Germline CDR1 reads SGHDN; CDR2 reads FVKESK. V lost 0 bases, J lost 7 bases, and 13 bases lay in between. CDR3 sequence reads: CASSQDPRLRNEQFF. The CDR3 coding sequence is TGTGCCAGCAGCCAAGATCCGCGGTTGAGAAATGAGCAGTTCTTC.

This clone was detected once. The CDR3 is CASSESGYEQYF. The CDR3 DNA reads as TGCGCCAGCAGTGAGTCCGGCTACGAGCAGTACTTC. This chain connects TRBV10-1 to TRBJ2-5; D ambiguous. The DNA end favors TRBJ2-7, so the J call may be wrong. The V gene's germline CDR1 is WNHNN and CDR2 SYGVQD (reference sequence). The CDR3 sequence is 12 residues long.

The chain joins TRBV11-1 to TRBJ2-1; 9 nucleotides line up with TRBD2. CDR3 length equals 17 residues. Germline V gene data show CDR1 as SGHAT and CDR2 as FQDESV (reference sequence). Trimming cost V 4 bases and J 7 bases; bases outside gene matches: 14. The CDR3 reads CASSSTTRGGGGNEQFF. The CDR3 DNA reads TGTGCCAGCAGCTCCACAACTCGCGGGGGGGGCGGGAATGAGCAGTTCTTC.

This clone was picked up one time. The rearrangement joins TRBV5-5 to TRBJ2-6; no definite D call. CDR1 and CDR2 (germline): SGHKS, YYEKEE (reference sequence). Trimming took off 6 bases at V and 0 bases at J, with 13 bases between the two ends. This CDR3 region has 16 residues. CDR3 sequence reads: CASTLETSSGANVLTF. DNA of the CDR3: TGTGCCAGCACCTTAGAAACCTCCTCTGGGGCCAACGTCCTGACTTTC.

This clone was recorded once. The chain is built from TRBV11-2 and TRBJ1-6; TRBD1 is a possible D gene (6 bases). The CDR3 has 17 amino acids. The germline V gene encodes CDR1 SGHAT and CDR2 FQNNGV. Trimming took off 8 bases at V and 7 bases at J, with 24 bases between the two ends. The CDR3 DNA sequence: TGTGCCAGCCGGGGAATAACAGGGTCAGACAGAAATTCACCCCTCCACTTT. It codes for CASRGITGSDRNSPLHF.

The chain carries TRBV5-6 and TRBJ2-5; possibly TRBD1 for D (6 bases). With 4 bases removed from V and 2 bases from J, the gap between germline ends came to 9 bases. The CDR3 length is 13 residues. CDR1 SGHDT and CDR2 YYEEEE come from the germline V gene. This chain's CDR3 is CASSLDRQETQYF. The DNA of the CDR3 is TGTGCCAGCAGCCTGGACAGACAAGAGACCCAGTACTTC.

The chain uses TRBV7-2 and TRBJ1-4, with TRBD1 matching 8 bases. There are 15 residues in the CDR3. Per germline, CDR1 SGHTA and CDR2 FQGNSA. J gave up 8 bases and V 0 bases, and 5 bases lay outside the gene matches. CDR3 bases: TGTGCCAGCAGCTTAGCCCCAGGGGGCGGGGAAAAACTGTTTTTT. Its translation: CASSLAPGGGEKLFF.

The chain employs TRBV6-4 and TRBJ2-1; D possibly corresponds to TRBD1 (6 bases). V lost 2 bases and J 0 bases, leaving 14 bases between the germline ends. Germline V gene sequence: CDR1 MRHNA, CDR2 SNTAGT. The CDR3 is 17 amino acids. As DNA, the CDR3 is TGTGCCAGCAGTGACGGAGGACAGAGAAGCTCCTACAATGAGCAGTTCTTC. This codes for CASSDGGQRSSYNEQFF.

This chain joins TRBV9 and TRBJ2-7; a weak D match, TRBD1 (5 bases). Germline V gives CDR1 SGDLS, CDR2 YYNGEE. Trimming took off 4 bases at V and 4 bases at J, with 6 bases between the two ends. The CDR3 consists of 11 residues. CDR3 nucleotide sequence: TGTGCCAGCAGCTCAGGGTACGAGCAGTACTTC. Translating it yields CASSSGYEQYF.

The chain combines TRBV5-1 with TRBJ2-7; 10 bases agree with TRBD1. CDR1 and CDR2 from the germline V gene are SGHRS and YFSETQ. CDR3 size: 14 residues. The V segment lost 1 base and the J segment 6 bases; nucleotides outside the gene matches: 4. CDR3 residues: CASSLWGQGSEQYV. The CDR3 DNA reads TGCGCCAGCAGCTTGTGGGGACAGGGGAGCGAGCAGTACGTC.

The gene calls are TRBV28 and TRBJ1-5, with TRBD1 matching over 7 bases. The germline CDR1 and CDR2 sequences are MDHEN and SYDVKM. V was pared by 2 bases and J by 7 bases, with 5 bases of the junction left unmatched. This CDR3 has 14 amino acids. The CDR3 is CASSLEQGKQPQHF. The CDR3 DNA reads as TGTGCCAGCAGTTTAGAACAGGGGAAGCAGCCCCAGCATTTT.

The rearrangement uses TRBV6-6 and TRBJ1-1; D unresolved. V lost 0 bases and J lost 1, with 3 bases in between. CDR3 length: 13 residues. Germline CDR1 reads MNHNY; CDR2 reads SVGAGI (reference sequence). The CDR3 sequence: CASSYSQNTEAFF. CDR3 DNA sequence: TGTGCCAGCAGTTACTCCCAGAACACTGAAGCTTTCTTT.

This sequence joins TRBV19 and TRBJ2-3, with unresolved D. Trimming stripped 5 bases from V and 0 bases from J, with 9 bases between. Germline V CDR1 and CDR2: LNHDA, SQIVND (reference sequence). The CDR3 contains 14 residues. The CDR3 spells CASSPLDSTDTQYF. Here the CDR3 DNA reads TGTGCCAGTAGTCCCCTCGATAGCACAGATACGCAGTATTTT.

This clone was seen just once. The chain uses TRBV4-1 and TRBJ2-7, with 11 bases fitting TRBD1. The V segment lost 4 bases and the J segment 5 bases; nucleotides outside the gene matches: 7. The CDR3 is made up of 15 amino acids. The V gene's germline CDR1 is MGHRA and CDR2 YSYEKL. This CDR3 is CASSRGQGGIDEQYF. The CDR3 DNA reads TGCGCCAGCAGCCGGGGACAGGGGGGAATAGACGAGCAGTACTTC.

The J gene is TRBJ2-2, the V gene TRBV27, with 7 bases identical to TRBD1. Germline V gene data show CDR1 as MNHEY and CDR2 as SMNVEV (reference sequence). The CDR3 has 15 residues. J lost 4 bases, V lost 1 base, and 3 bases had no gene match. CDR3 region: CASSLYGTATGELFF. The DNA for the CDR3 is TGTGCCAGCAGTTTATACGGGACAGCCACCGGGGAGCTGTTTTTT.

The chain links TRBV4-1 to TRBJ1-5, with 9 positions matching TRBD1. The CDR3 runs 17 residues. Germline V gene sequence: CDR1 MGHRA, CDR2 YSYEKL. The V gene end was trimmed by 0 bases and the J gene end by 1 base; junction bases not matched to a gene: 4. The CDR3 reads CASSQDRGQGSNQPQHF. CDR3 in DNA: TGCGCCAGCAGCCAAGATCGGGGACAGGGCAGCAATCAGCCCCAGCATTTT.

This chain uses TRBV6-1 with TRBJ1-3, with a tentative D call TRBD1 (5 bases). Germline V gene lookup returns CDR1 MNHNS and CDR2 SASEGT. The CDR3 consists of 15 residues. V gave up 6 bases and J gave up 12 bases, with 24 bases separating them. The CDR3 coding sequence is TGTGCCAGCAGGGAAACGCAGGGTCTGGGGATGGGCATATATTTT. As protein: CASRETQGLGMGIYF.

Written as DNA, the CDR3 is TGTGCCAGCTCACCGGGTCTCCGGGAGACCGGAAACACCATATATTTT. Its translation is CASSPGLRETGNTIYF. The chain is built from TRBV18 and TRBJ1-3; D is ambiguous. The ends were cut back, 3 bases at V and 4 bases at J, with 16 bases in the middle. The CDR3 sequence is 16 residues long. Germline CDR1 KGHSH, CDR2 LQKENI.

The rearrangement links TRBV19 to TRBJ1-2, with D unresolved. With 8 bases removed from V and 4 bases from J, the gap between germline ends came to 11 bases. This CDR3 has 12 amino acids. Germline V lookup: CDR1 LNHDA, CDR2 SQIVND (reference sequence). The CDR3 DNA follows: TGTGCCAGTTCAGACACCTTCTATGGCTACACCTTC. Amino acids: CASSDTFYGYTF.

The chain couples TRBV28 to TRBJ2-3, with a weak D call TRBD2 (5 bases). Germline CDR1 reads MDHEN; CDR2 reads SYDVKM. V shed 3 bases and J shed 8 bases, with 9 bases lying between them. This CDR3 has 12 residues. CDR3 region: CASSLGRGTQYF. The CDR3 DNA sequence: TGTGCCAGCAGTTTGGGGAGAGGTACGCAGTATTTT.

This chain links TRBV6-6 with TRBJ1-1, with 8 bases lining up with TRBD1. Germline lookup yields CDR1 MNHNY and CDR2 SVGAGI (reference sequence). With V trimmed by 0 bases and J by 8 bases, 5 bases remained unmatched. The CDR3 consists of 14 residues. CDR3 sequence reads: CASSYSRTGIEAFF. The CDR3 DNA is TGTGCCAGCAGTTACTCTAGGACAGGGATCGAAGCTTTCTTT.

The rearrangement joins TRBV11-2 to TRBJ1-3; D unclear. Trimming left V 5 bases short and J 4 bases short, with 9 bases between. Germline V lookup: CDR1 SGHAT, CDR2 FQNNGV. The CDR3 runs 13 residues. CDR3 residues: CASSLTEGNTIYF. The CDR3 DNA sequence: TGTGCCAGCAGCCTAACAGAGGGAAACACCATATATTTT.

This clone was picked up a small number of times. CDR3 DNA: TGTGCCAGCAGTTTCTCGACTAGCGTCGACGAGCAGTACTTC. This codes for CASSFSTSVDEQYF. This rearrangement joins TRBV27 to TRBJ2-7; 8 bases are a match to TRBD2. This CDR3 has 14 amino acids. CDR1 and CDR2 (germline): MNHEY, SMNVEV (reference sequence). With V trimmed by 3 bases and J by 5 bases, 6 bases remained unmatched.